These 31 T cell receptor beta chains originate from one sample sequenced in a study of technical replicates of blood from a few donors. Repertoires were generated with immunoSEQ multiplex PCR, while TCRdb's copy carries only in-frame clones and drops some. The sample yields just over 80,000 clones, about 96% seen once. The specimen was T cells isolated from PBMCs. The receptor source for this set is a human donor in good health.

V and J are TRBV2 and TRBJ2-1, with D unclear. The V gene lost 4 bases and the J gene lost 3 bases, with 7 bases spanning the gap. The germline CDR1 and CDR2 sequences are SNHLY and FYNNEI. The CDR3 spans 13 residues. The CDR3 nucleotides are TGTGCCAGCAGTGGCGCTAGCTACAATGAGCAGTTCTTC. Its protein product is CASSGASYNEQFF. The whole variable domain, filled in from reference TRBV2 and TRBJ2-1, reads EPEVTQTPSHQVTQMGQEVILRCVPISNHLYFYWYRQILGQKVEFLVSFYNNEISEKSEIFDDQFSVERPDGSNFTLKIRSTKLEDSAMYFCASSGASYNEQFFGPGTRLTVL.

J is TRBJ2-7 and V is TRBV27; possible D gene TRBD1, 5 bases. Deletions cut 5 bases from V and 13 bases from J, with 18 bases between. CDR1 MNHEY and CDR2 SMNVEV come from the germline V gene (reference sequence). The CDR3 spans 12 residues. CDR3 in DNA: TGTGCCAGCAGTCCAGGGCTAGTCCAATATTACTTC. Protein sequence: CASSPGLVQYYF.

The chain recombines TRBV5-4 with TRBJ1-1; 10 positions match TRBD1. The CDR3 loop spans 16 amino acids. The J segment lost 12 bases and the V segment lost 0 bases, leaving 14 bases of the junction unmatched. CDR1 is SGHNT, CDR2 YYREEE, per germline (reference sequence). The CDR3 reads CASSLDTGQGMRSPFF. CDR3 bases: TGTGCCAGCAGCTTGGATACGGGACAGGGGATGCGCAGCCCTTTCTTT.

This CDR3 reads CAWRLGTGGVHEKLFF. The CDR3 bases are TGTGCCTGGAGGCTAGGGACAGGGGGCGTGCATGAAAAACTGTTTTTT. V and J are TRBV30 and TRBJ1-4, with 12 bases fitting TRBD1. V shed 3 bases, J shed 6 bases, and the junction held 8 bases outside the gene matches. Germline values: CDR1 GTSNPN, CDR2 SVGIG (reference sequence). The CDR3 runs 16 residues. The full variable domain, with the rest looked up from reference TRBV30 and TRBJ1-4, is SQTIHQWPATLVQPVGSPLSLECTVEGTSNPNLYWYRQAAGRGLQLLFYSVGIGQISSEVPQNLSASRPQDRQFILSSKKLLLSDSGFYLCAWRLGTGGVHEKLFFGSGTQLSVL.

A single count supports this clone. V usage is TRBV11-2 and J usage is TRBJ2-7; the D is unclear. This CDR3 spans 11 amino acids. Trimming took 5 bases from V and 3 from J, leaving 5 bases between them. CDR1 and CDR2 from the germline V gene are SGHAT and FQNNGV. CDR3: CASSLYYEQYF. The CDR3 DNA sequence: TGTGCCAGCAGCCTTTACTACGAGCAGTACTTC.

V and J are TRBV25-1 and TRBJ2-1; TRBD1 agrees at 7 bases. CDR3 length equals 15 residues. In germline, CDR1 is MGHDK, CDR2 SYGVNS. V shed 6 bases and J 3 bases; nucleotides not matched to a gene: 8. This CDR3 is CASSTRQGFYNEQFF. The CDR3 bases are TGTGCCAGCAGCACTAGACAGGGATTCTACAATGAGCAGTTCTTC.

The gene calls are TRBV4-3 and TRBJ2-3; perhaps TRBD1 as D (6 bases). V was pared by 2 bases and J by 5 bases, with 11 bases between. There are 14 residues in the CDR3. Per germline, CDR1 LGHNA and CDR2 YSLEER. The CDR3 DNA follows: TGCGCCAGCAGCCAATTGGCCAGGGGAGATACGCAGTATTTT. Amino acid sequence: CASSQLARGDTQYF.

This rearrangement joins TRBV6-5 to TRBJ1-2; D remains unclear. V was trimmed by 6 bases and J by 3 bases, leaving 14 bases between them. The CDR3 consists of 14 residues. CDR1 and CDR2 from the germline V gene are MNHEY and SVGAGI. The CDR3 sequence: CASSSGTAYYGYTF. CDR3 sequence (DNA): TGTGCCAGCAGCTCAGGCACAGCCTACTATGGCTACACCTTC.

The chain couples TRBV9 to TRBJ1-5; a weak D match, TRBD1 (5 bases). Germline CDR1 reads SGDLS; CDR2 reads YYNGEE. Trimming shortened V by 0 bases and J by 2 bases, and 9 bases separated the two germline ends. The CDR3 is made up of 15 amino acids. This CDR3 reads CASSVGGAGNQPQHF. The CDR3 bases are TGTGCCAGCAGCGTAGGGGGCGCGGGCAATCAGCCCCAGCATTTT.

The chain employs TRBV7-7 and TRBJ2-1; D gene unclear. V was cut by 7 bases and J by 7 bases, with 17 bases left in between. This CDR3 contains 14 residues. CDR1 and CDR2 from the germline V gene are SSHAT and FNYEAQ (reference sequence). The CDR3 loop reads CASNYLRSFNEQFF. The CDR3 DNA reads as TGTGCCAGCAACTACCTCCGTTCGTTTAATGAGCAGTTCTTC.

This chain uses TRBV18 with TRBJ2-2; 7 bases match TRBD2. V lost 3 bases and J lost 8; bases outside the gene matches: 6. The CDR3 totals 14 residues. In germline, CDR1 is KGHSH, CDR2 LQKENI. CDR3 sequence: CASSPYSGNGELFF. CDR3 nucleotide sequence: TGTGCCAGCTCACCCTACAGCGGGAATGGGGAGCTGTTTTTT.

DNA for the CDR3: TGTGCCAGCAGCCGCACAGGTGAAGCTTTCTTT. Its translation: CASSRTGEAFF. This chain uses TRBV5-8 with TRBJ1-1; D possibly corresponds to TRBD1 (5 bases). CDR1 SGHTS and CDR2 YDEGEE come from the germline V gene. The CDR3 runs 11 residues. Deletions cut 4 bases from V and 7 bases from J, with 8 bases between.

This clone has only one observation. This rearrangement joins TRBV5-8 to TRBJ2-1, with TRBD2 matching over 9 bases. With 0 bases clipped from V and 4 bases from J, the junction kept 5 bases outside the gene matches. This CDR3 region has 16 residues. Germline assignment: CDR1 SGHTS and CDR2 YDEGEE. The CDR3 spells CASSLALTSGYNEQFF. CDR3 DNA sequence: TGTGCCAGCAGCTTGGCACTGACTAGCGGATACAATGAGCAGTTCTTC. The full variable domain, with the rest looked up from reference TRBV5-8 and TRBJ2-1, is EAGVTQSPTHLIKTRGQQATLRCSPISGHTSVYWYQQALGLGLQFLLWYDEGEERNRGNFPPRFSGRQFPNYSSELNVNALELEDSALYLCASSLALTSGYNEQFFGPGTRLTVL.

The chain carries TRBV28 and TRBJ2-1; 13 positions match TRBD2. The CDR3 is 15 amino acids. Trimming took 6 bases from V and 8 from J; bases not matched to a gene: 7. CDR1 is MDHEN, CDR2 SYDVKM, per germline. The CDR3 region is CASSLGLAGVYEQFF. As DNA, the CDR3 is TGTGCCAGCAGCTTAGGACTAGCGGGAGTATATGAGCAGTTCTTC.

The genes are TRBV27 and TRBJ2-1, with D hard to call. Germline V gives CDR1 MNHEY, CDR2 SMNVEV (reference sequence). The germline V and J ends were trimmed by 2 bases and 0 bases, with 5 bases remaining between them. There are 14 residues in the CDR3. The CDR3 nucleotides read TGTGCCAGCAGTTTAGCCAGCTCCTACAATGAGCAGTTCTTC. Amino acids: CASSLASSYNEQFF.

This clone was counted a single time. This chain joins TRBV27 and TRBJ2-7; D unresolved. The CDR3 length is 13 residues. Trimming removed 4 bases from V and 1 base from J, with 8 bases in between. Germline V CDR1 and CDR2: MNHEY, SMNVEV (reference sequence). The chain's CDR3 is CASSSYKSYEQYF. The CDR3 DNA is TGTGCCAGCAGTTCATACAAGTCCTACGAGCAGTACTTC.

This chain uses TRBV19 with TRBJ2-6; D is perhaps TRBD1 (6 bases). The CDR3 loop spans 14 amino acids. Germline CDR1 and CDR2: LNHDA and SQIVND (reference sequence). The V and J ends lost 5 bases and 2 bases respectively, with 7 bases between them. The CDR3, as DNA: TGTGCCAGTAGTTACAGGGCTGGGGCCAACGTCCTGACTTTC. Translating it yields CASSYRAGANVLTF.

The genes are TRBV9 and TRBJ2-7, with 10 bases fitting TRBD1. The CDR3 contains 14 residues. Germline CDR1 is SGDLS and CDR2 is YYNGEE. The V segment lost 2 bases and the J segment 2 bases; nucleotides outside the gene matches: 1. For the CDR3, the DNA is TGTGCCAGCAGCGTTGGACAGGGGGCCTACGAGCAGTACTTC. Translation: CASSVGQGAYEQYF.

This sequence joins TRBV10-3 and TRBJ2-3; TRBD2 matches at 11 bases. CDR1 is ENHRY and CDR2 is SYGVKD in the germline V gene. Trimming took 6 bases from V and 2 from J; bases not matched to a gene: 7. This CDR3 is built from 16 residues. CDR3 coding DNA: TGTGCCATCAGGGGGGGACTAGCGGTACCCACAGATACGCAGTATTTT. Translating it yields CAIRGGLAVPTDTQYF.

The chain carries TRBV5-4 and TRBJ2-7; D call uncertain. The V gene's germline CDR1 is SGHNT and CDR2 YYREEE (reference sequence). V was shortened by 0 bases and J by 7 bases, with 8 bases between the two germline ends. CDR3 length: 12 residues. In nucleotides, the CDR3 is TGTGCCAGCAGCTTGGACAGTCGGGAGCAGTACTTC. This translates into CASSLDSREQYF.

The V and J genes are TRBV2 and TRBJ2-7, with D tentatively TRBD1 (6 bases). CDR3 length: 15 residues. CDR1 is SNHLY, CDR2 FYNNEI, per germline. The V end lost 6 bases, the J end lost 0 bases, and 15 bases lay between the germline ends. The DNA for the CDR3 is TGTGCCAGCAGAGTTCCGGGACAAAGCTCCTACGAGCAGTACTTC. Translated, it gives CASRVPGQSSYEQYF.

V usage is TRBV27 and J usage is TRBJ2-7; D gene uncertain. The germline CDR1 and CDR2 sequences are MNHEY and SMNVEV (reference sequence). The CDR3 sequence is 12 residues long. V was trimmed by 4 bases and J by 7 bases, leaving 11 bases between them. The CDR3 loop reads CASSSPSVEQYF. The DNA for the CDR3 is TGTGCCAGCAGTTCCCCCTCGGTGGAGCAGTACTTC.

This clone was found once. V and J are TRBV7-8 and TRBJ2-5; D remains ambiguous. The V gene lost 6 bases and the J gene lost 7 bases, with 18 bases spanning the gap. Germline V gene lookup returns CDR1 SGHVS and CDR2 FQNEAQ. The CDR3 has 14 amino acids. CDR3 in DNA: TGTGCCAGCAGGCAAATGGGCCCCAACGTGACCCAGTACTTC. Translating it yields CASRQMGPNVTQYF.

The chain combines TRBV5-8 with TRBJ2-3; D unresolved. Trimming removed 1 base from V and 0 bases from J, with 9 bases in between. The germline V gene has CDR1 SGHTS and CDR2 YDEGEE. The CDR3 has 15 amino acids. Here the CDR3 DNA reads TGTGCCAGCAGCTTGCCCGACTGGAGCACAGATACGCAGTATTTT. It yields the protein CASSLPDWSTDTQYF. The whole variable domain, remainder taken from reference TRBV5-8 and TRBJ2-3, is EAGVTQSPTHLIKTRGQQATLRCSPISGHTSVYWYQQALGLGLQFLLWYDEGEERNRGNFPPRFSGRQFPNYSSELNVNALELEDSALYLCASSLPDWSTDTQYFGPGTRLTVL.

The CDR3 spells CASSPPASGSGEQYF. CDR3 coding DNA: TGCGCCAGCAGCCCACCGGCTAGCGGGAGTGGGGAGCAGTACTTC. V is TRBV4-1 and J is TRBJ2-7, with 10 bases aligning to TRBD2. V lost 4 bases to trimming and J lost 7 bases; unmatched junction nucleotides: 10. The CDR3 is 15 residues long. The germline V gene has CDR1 MGHRA and CDR2 YSYEKL.

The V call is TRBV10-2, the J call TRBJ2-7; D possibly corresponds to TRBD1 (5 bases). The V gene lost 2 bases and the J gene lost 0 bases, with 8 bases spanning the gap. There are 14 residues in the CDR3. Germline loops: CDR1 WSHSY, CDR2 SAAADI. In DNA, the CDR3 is TGCGCCAGCAGTGAGGGGGCGTCCTCCTACGAGCAGTACTTC. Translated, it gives CASSEGASSYEQYF.

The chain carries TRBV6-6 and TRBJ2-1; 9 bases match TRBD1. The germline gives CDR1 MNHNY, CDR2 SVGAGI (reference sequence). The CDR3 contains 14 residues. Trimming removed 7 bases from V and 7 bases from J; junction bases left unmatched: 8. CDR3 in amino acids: CASTFGQGYNEQFF. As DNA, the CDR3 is TGTGCCAGCACATTTGGACAGGGGTATAATGAGCAGTTCTTC.

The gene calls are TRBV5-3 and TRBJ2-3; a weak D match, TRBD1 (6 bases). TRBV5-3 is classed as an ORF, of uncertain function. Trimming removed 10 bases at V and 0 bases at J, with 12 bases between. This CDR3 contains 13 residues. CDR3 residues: CAYGTHSTDTQYF. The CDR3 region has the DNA TGTGCCTACGGGACACACAGCACAGATACGCAGTATTTT.

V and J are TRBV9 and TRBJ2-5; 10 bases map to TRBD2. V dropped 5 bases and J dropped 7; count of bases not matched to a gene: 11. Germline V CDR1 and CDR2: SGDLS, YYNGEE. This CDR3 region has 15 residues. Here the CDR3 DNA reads TGTGCCAGCAGTGCCGCGCTTACTAGCGGGACGACCCAGTACTTC. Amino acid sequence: CASSAALTSGTTQYF.

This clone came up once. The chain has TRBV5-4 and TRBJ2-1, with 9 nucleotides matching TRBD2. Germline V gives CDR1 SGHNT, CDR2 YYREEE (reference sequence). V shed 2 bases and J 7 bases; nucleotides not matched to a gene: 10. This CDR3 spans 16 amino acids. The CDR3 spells CASSLPNSGRPNEQFF. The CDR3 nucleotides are TGTGCCAGCAGCTTACCTAATAGCGGGAGACCTAATGAGCAGTTCTTC.

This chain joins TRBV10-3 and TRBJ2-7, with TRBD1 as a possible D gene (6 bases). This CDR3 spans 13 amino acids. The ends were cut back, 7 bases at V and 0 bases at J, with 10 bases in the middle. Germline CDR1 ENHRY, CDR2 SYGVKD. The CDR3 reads CAINDRNSYEQYF. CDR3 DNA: TGTGCCATCAACGACAGGAACTCCTACGAGCAGTACTTC.